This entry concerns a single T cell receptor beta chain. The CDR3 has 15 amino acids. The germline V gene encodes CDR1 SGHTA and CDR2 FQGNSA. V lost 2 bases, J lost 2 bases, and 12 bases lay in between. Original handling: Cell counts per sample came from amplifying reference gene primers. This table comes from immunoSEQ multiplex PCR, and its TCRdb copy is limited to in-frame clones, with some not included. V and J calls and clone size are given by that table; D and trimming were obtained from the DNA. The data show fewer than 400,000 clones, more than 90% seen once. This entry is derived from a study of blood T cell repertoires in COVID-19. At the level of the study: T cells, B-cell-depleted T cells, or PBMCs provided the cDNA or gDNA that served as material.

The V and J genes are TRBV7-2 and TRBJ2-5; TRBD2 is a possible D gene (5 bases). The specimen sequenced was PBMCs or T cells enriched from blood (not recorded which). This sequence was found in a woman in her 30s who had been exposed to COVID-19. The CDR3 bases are TGTGCCAGCAGCTTACGGGGTACCGGTCAAGAGACCCAGTACTTC. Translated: CASSLRGTGQETQYF. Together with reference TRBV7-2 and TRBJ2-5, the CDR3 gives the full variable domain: GAGVSQSPSNKVTEKGKDVELRCDPISGHTALYWYRQSLGQGLEFLIYFQGNSAPDKSGLPSDRFSAERTGGSVSTLTIQRTQQEDSAVYLCASSLRGTGQETQYFGPGTRLLVL.